This record concerns one T cell receptor (beta chain) sequence. Its antigen is currently unknown. Researchers ran the PCR with 60 Vbeta and 13 Jbeta primers. TCRdb keeps only in-frame clones here, not all; method: immunoSEQ multiplex PCR. The sample contains about 180,000 clones, about three quarters of which appear only once. The sample originates from a study of cytomegalovirus exposure and HLA in healthy donors. J lost 4 bases, V lost 5 bases, and 6 bases had no gene match. CDR3 length: 15 amino acids. Germline loops: CDR1 MRHNA, CDR2 SNTAGT. Study outcomes and limitations: Later analysis placed DRB1 highest and HLA-C lowest in TCR association rates, which differed by HLA locus. Excluded: some indistinguishable V segments such as TRBV6-2 and TRBV6-3. According to an earlier analysis, most TCR beta V segments yielded productive rearrangements about 90% or about 30% of the time.

The sequencing input was PBMCs. This TCR came from a man younger than 35 in good health and CMV-seronegative. The V and J genes are TRBV6-4 and TRBJ1-2; 11 bases fit TRBD1. The CDR3 spells CASSPRTGGGYGYTF. The CDR3 DNA reads as TGTGCCAGCAGTCCGCGGACAGGGGGCGGCTATGGCTACACCTTC.